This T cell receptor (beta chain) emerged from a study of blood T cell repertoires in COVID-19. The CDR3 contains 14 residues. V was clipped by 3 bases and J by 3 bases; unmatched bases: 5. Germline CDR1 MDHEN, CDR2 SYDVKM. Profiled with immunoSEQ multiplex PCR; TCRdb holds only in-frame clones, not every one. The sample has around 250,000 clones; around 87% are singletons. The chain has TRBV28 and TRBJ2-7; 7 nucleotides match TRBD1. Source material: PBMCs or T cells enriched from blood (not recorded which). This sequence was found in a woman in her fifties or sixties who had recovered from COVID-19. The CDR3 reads CASSFSGQSYEQYF. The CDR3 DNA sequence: TGTGCCAGCAGTTTCTCGGGACAGAGCTACGAGCAGTACTTC.